A single sample is the source of the 25 T cell receptor beta chains below, sequenced in a study of blood T cell repertoires in COVID-19. The method was immunoSEQ multiplex PCR; TCRdb's version includes in-frame clones alone and lacks a portion of them. The sample yields hundreds of thousands of clones, 80% to 90% seen once. Sequences were obtained from PBMCs or T cells enriched from blood (not recorded which). The receptors were sampled from a man younger than 45 who had recovered from COVID-19.

J is TRBJ2-5 and V is TRBV25-1, with TRBD2 matching 7 bases. CDR3 size: 15 residues. Germline values: CDR1 MGHDK, CDR2 SYGVNS. With V trimmed by 3 bases and J by 6 bases, 10 bases remained unmatched. CDR3 nucleotides: TGTGCCAGCAGTGAGTCTGGGGGAGGGACGAAGACCCAGTACTTC. It is translated as CASSESGGGTKTQYF.

This sequence joins TRBV18 and TRBJ1-6, with 7 bases aligning to TRBD1. Germline trimming cut 3 bases from V and 18 bases from J; bases unmatched to any gene: 8. Germline values: CDR1 KGHSH, CDR2 LQKENI. This CDR3 region has 12 residues. CDR3: CASSPPGQPPHF. CDR3 coding DNA: TGTGCCAGCTCACCCCCGGGACAGCCACCCCACTTT.

This clone was seen only once. V gene TRBV7-9 combines with J gene TRBJ2-5, with D maybe TRBD1 (5 bases). Per the germline V gene, CDR1 is SEHNR and CDR2 is FQNEAQ (reference sequence). The CDR3 has 13 residues. The V and J ends lost 5 bases and 2 bases respectively, with 9 bases between them. The CDR3 sequence is CASSIQGQETQYF. Here the CDR3 DNA reads TGTGCCAGCAGCATTCAGGGACAAGAGACCCAGTACTTC.

The chain employs TRBV12-3 or TRBV12-4 and TRBJ2-7; 9 bases fit TRBD1. The CDR3 is 13 amino acids. Trimming removed 6 bases from V and 3 bases from J; junction bases left unmatched: 3. DNA for the CDR3: TGTGCCAGCAGGGGACAGGGAAACTACGAGCAGTACTTC. Its protein product is CASRGQGNYEQYF.

V and J are TRBV30 and TRBJ2-2; maybe TRBD2 (6 bases). Germline V gene lookup returns CDR1 GTSNPN and CDR2 SVGIG (reference sequence). The CDR3 extends over 12 amino acids. With 5 bases removed from V and 7 bases from J, the gap between germline ends came to 11 bases. The CDR3 nucleotides read TGTGCCTGGGGACCGGGGGTCGGGGAGCTGTTTTTT. Translating it yields CAWGPGVGELFF.

This chain uses TRBV6-5 with TRBJ1-4; 10 positions agree with TRBD1. Losses at the gene ends were 4 bases for V and 8 bases for J; bases not matched to a gene: 10. Germline V gene sequence: CDR1 MNHEY, CDR2 SVGAGI. CDR3 size: 16 residues. The CDR3 nucleotides read TGTGCCAGCAGTTCTTTCGCCGGGACAGGGGCCGAAAAACTGTTTTTT. It codes for CASSSFAGTGAEKLFF.

V gene TRBV11-3 combines with J gene TRBJ2-7, with D uncertain. CDR1 is SGHNT, CDR2 YENEEA, per germline. CDR3 length: 13 residues. V gave up 1 base and J gave up 2 bases, with 6 bases separating them. CDR3 in DNA: TGTGCCAGCAGCTTAGGACAAACCTACGAGCAGTACTTC. Translating gives CASSLGQTYEQYF.

The J gene is TRBJ2-7, the V gene TRBV27; D may be TRBD1 (6 bases). Per germline, CDR1 MNHEY and CDR2 SMNVEV (reference sequence). This CDR3 has 14 amino acids. The V and J ends lost 2 bases and 2 bases respectively, with 10 bases between them. The CDR3 sequence: CASSLLGDTYEQYF. CDR3 bases: TGTGCCAGCAGTTTACTCGGGGACACCTACGAGCAGTACTTC.

The rearrangement joins TRBV6-5 to TRBJ1-2, with 7 bases lining up with TRBD1. V shed 6 bases, J shed 1 base, and the junction held 5 bases outside the gene matches. The germline gives CDR1 MNHEY, CDR2 SVGAGI. CDR3 length equals 14 residues. The DNA of the CDR3 is TGTGCCAGCAGAAGACAGGGAAGTAACTATGGCTACACCTTC. Amino acid sequence: CASRRQGSNYGYTF.

The rearrangement links TRBV6-4 to TRBJ1-1; tentative D call: TRBD1 (5 bases). Germline CDR1 MRHNA, CDR2 SNTAGT. Trimming stripped 8 bases from V and 1 base from J, with 11 bases between. CDR3 size: 13 residues. The CDR3 sequence is CASSTVANTEAFF. The CDR3 region has the DNA TGTGCCAGCTCGACAGTTGCGAACACTGAAGCTTTCTTT.

This sequence joins TRBV11-2 and TRBJ2-5; D is perhaps TRBD2 (5 bases). Germline lookup yields CDR1 SGHAT and CDR2 FQNNGV. This CDR3 comprises 12 residues. V lost 5 bases, J lost 10 bases, and 14 bases lay in between. In nucleotides, the CDR3 is TGTGCCAGCAGCCCGAGGGCTGAGTTCCAGTACTTC. This translates into CASSPRAEFQYF.

The rearrangement uses TRBV4-1 and TRBJ1-5, with D possibly matching TRBD1 (5 bases). This CDR3 is built from 16 residues. V shed 2 bases and J shed 1 base, with 12 bases lying between them. Germline-derived CDR1 and CDR2 are MGHRA and YSYEKL. Here the CDR3 DNA reads TGCGCCAGCAGCCAATTGTGGGGGGTGAGCAATCAGCCCCAGCATTTT. Protein sequence: CASSQLWGVSNQPQHF.

The V and J genes are TRBV15 and TRBJ2-3; TRBD2 agrees at 12 bases. From germline, CDR1 is LNHNV and CDR2 YYDKDF (reference sequence). Trimming removed 1 base from V and 4 bases from J; junction bases left unmatched: 3. This CDR3 has 16 amino acids. The CDR3 spells CATSRGLAGDADTQYF. Written as DNA, the CDR3 is TGTGCCACCAGCAGAGGACTAGCGGGAGACGCAGATACGCAGTATTTT.

The chain is built from TRBV18 and TRBJ2-3; TRBD2 agrees at 9 bases. Trimming at V came to 3 bases and at J to 1 base, leaving 2 bases not matched to a gene. The CDR3 contains 15 residues. The germline V gene encodes CDR1 KGHSH and CDR2 LQKENI. The CDR3 loop is CASSPTSGRTDTQYF. The CDR3 nucleotides read TGTGCCAGCTCACCGACTAGCGGACGCACAGATACGCAGTATTTT.

The chain combines TRBV19 with TRBJ2-2; 7 bases match TRBD1. The germline V gene encodes CDR1 LNHDA and CDR2 SQIVND (reference sequence). J was trimmed by 6 bases and V by 2 bases; bases with no gene match: 6. The length of the CDR3 is 15 residues. This chain's CDR3 is CASSISTGSPGELFF. The CDR3 nucleotides read TGTGCCAGTAGTATATCGACAGGGAGTCCCGGGGAGCTGTTTTTT.

This clone occurred once. The chain links TRBV1 to TRBJ2-7; whether TRBD2, the table's D call, matches the DNA was not checked. TRBV1 has pseudogene status. This CDR3 region has 11 residues. As DNA, the CDR3 is TGCACCAGCAGCCAACTTAGCGAGCAGTACTTC. Its protein product is CTSSQLSEQYF.

The V and J genes are TRBV5-4 and TRBJ2-5; weak D call: TRBD1 (5 bases). V was cut by 0 bases and J by 2 bases, with 14 bases left in between. The CDR3 spans 16 residues. Germline V gives CDR1 SGHNT, CDR2 YYREEE (reference sequence). The CDR3 is CASSLGATVGQETQYF. The DNA for the CDR3 is TGTGCCAGCAGCTTGGGTGCGACAGTAGGACAAGAGACCCAGTACTTC.

V usage is TRBV10-2 and J usage is TRBJ2-7; tentatively, D is TRBD1 (5 bases). The CDR3 loop spans 14 amino acids. Between the trimmed V and J ends, which lost 5 bases and 4 bases, there was a span of 15 bases. CDR1 and CDR2 from the germline V gene are WSHSY and SAAADI. The CDR3 loop reads CASSLGHSPYEQYF. In DNA form, the CDR3 reads TGCGCCAGCAGTCTAGGACATTCCCCTTACGAGCAGTACTTC.

This clone was observed a single time. The J gene is TRBJ1-4, the V gene TRBV30, with TRBD1 matching over 9 bases. This CDR3 contains 14 residues. CDR1 is GTSNPN, CDR2 SVGIG, per germline (reference sequence). The trim removed 2 bases at V and 5 bases at J, leaving 3 bases unmatched. The chain's CDR3 is CAWSRGQGNEKLFF. The DNA for the CDR3 is TGTGCCTGGAGTAGAGGACAGGGGAATGAAAAACTGTTTTTT.

The chain carries TRBV19 and TRBJ1-6; 8 bases are shared with TRBD1. Germline CDR1 LNHDA, CDR2 SQIVND (reference sequence). V shed 6 bases, J shed 6 bases, and the junction held 4 bases outside the gene matches. CDR3 length equals 14 residues. This CDR3 is CASSRTGTNSPLHF. The CDR3 bases are TGTGCCAGTAGCCGGACAGGGACTAATTCACCCCTCCACTTT.

V usage is TRBV2 and J usage is TRBJ2-7, with D maybe TRBD1 (6 bases). V shed 8 bases and J shed 0 bases, with 8 bases lying between them. CDR1 and CDR2 (germline): SNHLY, FYNNEI. This CDR3 is 12 amino acids long. The CDR3 DNA is TGTGCCAGCGGACAGAGCTCCTACGAGCAGTACTTC. Translated: CASGQSSYEQYF. Full variable domain (rest looked up from reference TRBV2 and TRBJ2-7): EPEVTQTPSHQVTQMGQEVILRCVPISNHLYFYWYRQILGQKVEFLVSFYNNEISEKSEIFDDQFSVERPDGSNFTLKIRSTKLEDSAMYFCASGQSSYEQYFGPGTRLTVT.

The chain employs TRBV3-1 (or the pseudogene TRBV3-2) and TRBJ2-7, with a weak D call TRBD2 (6 bases). The length of the CDR3 is 12 residues. The V end was cut by 4 bases, the J end by 6 bases, with 10 bases between. Germline CDR1 is LGHDT and CDR2 is YNNKEL (reference sequence). The CDR3 reads CASSLGGSEQYF. CDR3 in DNA: TGTGCCAGCAGCCTGGGGGGTTCCGAGCAGTACTTC.

The rearrangement links TRBV11-2 to TRBJ2-5; 8 nucleotides line up with TRBD2. The ends lost 3 bases at V and 1 base at J; junction bases unmatched: 4. The CDR3 covers 15 residues. Germline values: CDR1 SGHAT, CDR2 FQNNGV. The CDR3 is CASSFGLAGQETQYF. CDR3 sequence (DNA): TGTGCCAGCAGCTTTGGTCTAGCGGGCCAAGAGACCCAGTACTTC.

The V and J genes are TRBV29-1 and TRBJ2-7; a weak D match, TRBD2 (5 bases). V shed 2 bases and J shed 2 bases, with 10 bases lying between them. CDR1 is SQVTM and CDR2 is ANQGSEA in the germline V gene. The CDR3 spans 13 residues. As DNA, the CDR3 is TGCAGCGTTGAATCTAGCAGGACCTACGAGCAGTACTTC. The encoded protein is CSVESSRTYEQYF.

This chain joins TRBV18 and TRBJ1-1; weak D call: TRBD1 (5 bases). Trimming left V 2 bases short and J 4 bases short, with 11 bases between. CDR3 length equals 14 residues. The germline gives CDR1 KGHSH, CDR2 LQKENI. CDR3 bases: TGTGCCAGCTCACCATATGCGGGACCCACTGAAGCTTTCTTT. This gives the protein CASSPYAGPTEAFF.